This T cell receptor beta chain was sequenced for a study of T cells after yellow fever vaccination. Study-level results: Most clones from primary vaccination resurfaced after the booster (around 97% CD4, around 89% CD8).

This clonotype was seen a handful of times. Its antigen is undetermined. The CDR3 loop spans 13 amino acids. The V and J ends lost 4 bases and 0 bases respectively, with 6 bases between them. Germline V lookup: CDR1 SGHTA, CDR2 FQGNSA. Via MiXCR, TCRdb re-called the 5' RACE reads, giving one row per CDR3 protein. The sample shows 450,000 to 550,000 distinct CDR3 sequences, 20% to 25% of them seen only once. The input for sequencing was PBMCs, taken roughly 20 days after the first yellow fever vaccination. The receptor was isolated from a young man who received the YFV17D yellow fever vaccine. This rearrangement joins TRBV7-2 to TRBJ1-2; D is unresolved. CDR3 nucleotide sequence: TGTGCCAGCAGCTCCCTTTCTAACTATGGCTACACCTTC. Its protein product is CASSSLSNYGYTF.